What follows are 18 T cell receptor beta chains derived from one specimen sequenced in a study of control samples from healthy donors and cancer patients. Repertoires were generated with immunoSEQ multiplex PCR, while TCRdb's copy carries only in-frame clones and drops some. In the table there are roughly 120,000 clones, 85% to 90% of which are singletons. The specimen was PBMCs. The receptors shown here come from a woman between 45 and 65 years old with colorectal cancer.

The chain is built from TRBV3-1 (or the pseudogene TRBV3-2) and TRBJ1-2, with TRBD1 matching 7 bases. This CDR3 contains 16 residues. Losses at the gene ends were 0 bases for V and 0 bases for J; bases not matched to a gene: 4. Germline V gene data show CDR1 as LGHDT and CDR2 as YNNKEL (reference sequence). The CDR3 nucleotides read TGTGCCAGCAGCCAAGATTCCCAGGGGGCTAACTATGGCTACACCTTC. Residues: CASSQDSQGANYGYTF.

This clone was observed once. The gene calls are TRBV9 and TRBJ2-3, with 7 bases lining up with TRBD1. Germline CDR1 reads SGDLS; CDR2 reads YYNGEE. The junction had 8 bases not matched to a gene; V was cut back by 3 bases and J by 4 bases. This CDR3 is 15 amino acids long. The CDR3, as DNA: TGTGCCAGCAGCGCGCTTGACAGGGCAGCAGATACGCAGTATTTT. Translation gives CASSALDRAADTQYF.

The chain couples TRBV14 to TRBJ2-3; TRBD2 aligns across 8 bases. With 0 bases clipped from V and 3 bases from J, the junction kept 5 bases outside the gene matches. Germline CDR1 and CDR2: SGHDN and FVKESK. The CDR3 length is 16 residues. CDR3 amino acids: CASSQDLGLGTDTQYF. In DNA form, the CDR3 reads TGTGCCAGCAGCCAAGATTTGGGACTAGGGACAGATACGCAGTATTTT.

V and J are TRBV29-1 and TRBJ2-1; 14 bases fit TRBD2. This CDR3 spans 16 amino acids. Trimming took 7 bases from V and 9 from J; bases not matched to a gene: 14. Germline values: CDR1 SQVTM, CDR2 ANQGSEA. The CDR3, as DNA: TGCAGCGCCACCATCACCGGGACTAGCGGGAGATTTGAGCAGTTCTTC. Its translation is CSATITGTSGRFEQFF.

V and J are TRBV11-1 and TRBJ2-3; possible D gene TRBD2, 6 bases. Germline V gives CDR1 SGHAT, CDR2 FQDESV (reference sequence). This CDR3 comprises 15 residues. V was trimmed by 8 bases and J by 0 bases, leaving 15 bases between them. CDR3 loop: CASGGGGESTDTQYF. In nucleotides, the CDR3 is TGTGCCAGCGGCGGAGGCGGGGAGAGCACAGATACGCAGTATTTT.

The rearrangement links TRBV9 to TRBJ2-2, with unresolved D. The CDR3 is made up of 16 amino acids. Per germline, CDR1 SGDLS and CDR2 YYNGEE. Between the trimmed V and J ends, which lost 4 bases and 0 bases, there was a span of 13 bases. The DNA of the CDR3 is TGTGCCAGCAGCACCACCGGAAACGCGAACACCGGGGAGCTGTTTTTT. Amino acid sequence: CASSTTGNANTGELFF.

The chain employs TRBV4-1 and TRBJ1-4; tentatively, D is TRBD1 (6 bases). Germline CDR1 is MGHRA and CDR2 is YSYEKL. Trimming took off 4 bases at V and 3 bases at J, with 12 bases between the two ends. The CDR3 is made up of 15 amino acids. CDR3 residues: CASSLDSASNEKLFF. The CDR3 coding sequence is TGCGCCAGCAGCCTGGACAGCGCTTCTAATGAAAAACTGTTTTTT.

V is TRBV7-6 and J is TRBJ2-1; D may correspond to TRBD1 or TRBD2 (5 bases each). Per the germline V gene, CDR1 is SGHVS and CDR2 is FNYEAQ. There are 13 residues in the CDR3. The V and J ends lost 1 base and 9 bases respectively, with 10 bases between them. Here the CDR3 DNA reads TGTGCCAGCAGCTTAGTCGACAGCGGTGAGCAGTTCTTC. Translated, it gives CASSLVDSGEQFF.

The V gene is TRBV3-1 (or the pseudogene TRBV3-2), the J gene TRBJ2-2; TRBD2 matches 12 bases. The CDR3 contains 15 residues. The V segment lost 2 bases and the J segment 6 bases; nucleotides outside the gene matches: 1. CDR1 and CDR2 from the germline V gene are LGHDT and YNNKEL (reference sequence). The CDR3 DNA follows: TGTGCCAGCAGCCAACTAGCGGGAGGGGCCGGGGAGCTGTTTTTT. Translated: CASSQLAGGAGELFF.

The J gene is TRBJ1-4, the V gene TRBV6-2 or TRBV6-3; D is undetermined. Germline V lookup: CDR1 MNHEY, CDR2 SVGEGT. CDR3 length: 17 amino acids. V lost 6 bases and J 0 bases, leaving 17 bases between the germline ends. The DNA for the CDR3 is TGTGCCAGCAGCCCTGCCCCAAGGATTGCAACTAATGAAAAACTGTTTTTT. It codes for CASSPAPRIATNEKLFF.

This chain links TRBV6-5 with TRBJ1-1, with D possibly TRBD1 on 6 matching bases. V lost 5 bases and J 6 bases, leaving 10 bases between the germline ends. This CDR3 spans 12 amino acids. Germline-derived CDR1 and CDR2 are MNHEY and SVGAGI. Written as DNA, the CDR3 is TGTGCCAGCAGTCAGGGGATGGCTGAAGCTTTCTTT. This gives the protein CASSQGMAEAFF.

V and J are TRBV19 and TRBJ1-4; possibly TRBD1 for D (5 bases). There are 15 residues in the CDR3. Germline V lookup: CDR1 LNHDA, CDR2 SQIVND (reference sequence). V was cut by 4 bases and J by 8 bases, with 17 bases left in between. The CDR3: CASSTPGRPLEKLFF. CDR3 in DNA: TGTGCCAGTAGTACACCGGGACGCCCTTTGGAAAAACTGTTTTTT. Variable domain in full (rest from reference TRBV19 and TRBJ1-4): DGGITQSPKYLFRKEGQNVTLSCEQNLNHDAMYWYRQDPGQGLRLIYYSQIVNDFQKGDIAEGYSVSREKKESFPLTVTSAQKNPTAFYLCASSTPGRPLEKLFFGSGTQLSVL.

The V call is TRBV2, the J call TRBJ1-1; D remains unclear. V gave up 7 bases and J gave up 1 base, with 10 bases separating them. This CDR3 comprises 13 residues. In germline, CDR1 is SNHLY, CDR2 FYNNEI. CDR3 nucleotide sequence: TGTGCCAGCAAGATAACACAGAACACTGAAGCTTTCTTT. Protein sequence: CASKITQNTEAFF.

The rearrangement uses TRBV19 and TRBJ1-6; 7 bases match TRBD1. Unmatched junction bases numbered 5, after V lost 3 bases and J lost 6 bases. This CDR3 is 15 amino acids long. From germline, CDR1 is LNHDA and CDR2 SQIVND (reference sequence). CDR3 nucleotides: TGTGCCAGTAGTATTGGTGCAGGGGGTAATTCACCCCTCCACTTT. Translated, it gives CASSIGAGGNSPLHF.

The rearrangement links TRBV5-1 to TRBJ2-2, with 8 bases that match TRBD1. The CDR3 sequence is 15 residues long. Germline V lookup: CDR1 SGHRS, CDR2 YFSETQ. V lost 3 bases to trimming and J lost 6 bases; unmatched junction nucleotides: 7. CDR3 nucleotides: TGCGCCAGCAGCTCCGGGACAGGTATTTCCGGGGAGCTGTTTTTT. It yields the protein CASSSGTGISGELFF.

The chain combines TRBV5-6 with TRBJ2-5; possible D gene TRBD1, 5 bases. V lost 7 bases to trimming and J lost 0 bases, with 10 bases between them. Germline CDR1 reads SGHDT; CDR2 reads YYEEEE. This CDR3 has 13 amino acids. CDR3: CASGRQYQETQYF. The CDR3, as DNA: TGTGCCAGCGGAAGACAGTACCAAGAGACCCAGTACTTC. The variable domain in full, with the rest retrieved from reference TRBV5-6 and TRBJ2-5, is DAGVTQSPTHLIKTRGQQVTLRCSPKSGHDTVSWYQQALGQGPQFIFQYYEEEERQRGNFPDRFSGHQFPNYSSELNVNALLLGDSALYLCASGRQYQETQYFGPGTRLLVL.

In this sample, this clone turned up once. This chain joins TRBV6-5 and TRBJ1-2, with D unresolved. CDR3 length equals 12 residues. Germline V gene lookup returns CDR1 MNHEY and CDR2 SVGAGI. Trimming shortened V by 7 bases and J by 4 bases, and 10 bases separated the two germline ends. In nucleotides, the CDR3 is TGTGCCAGCAAGTACGGCAGCTATGGCTACACCTTC. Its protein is CASKYGSYGYTF.

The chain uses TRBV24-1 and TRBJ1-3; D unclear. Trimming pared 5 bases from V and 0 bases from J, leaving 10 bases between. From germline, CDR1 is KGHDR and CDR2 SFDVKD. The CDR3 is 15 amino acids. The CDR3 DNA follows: TGTGCCACCAGTGTGAGCCAGCACTCTGGAAACACCATATATTTT. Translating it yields CATSVSQHSGNTIYF.